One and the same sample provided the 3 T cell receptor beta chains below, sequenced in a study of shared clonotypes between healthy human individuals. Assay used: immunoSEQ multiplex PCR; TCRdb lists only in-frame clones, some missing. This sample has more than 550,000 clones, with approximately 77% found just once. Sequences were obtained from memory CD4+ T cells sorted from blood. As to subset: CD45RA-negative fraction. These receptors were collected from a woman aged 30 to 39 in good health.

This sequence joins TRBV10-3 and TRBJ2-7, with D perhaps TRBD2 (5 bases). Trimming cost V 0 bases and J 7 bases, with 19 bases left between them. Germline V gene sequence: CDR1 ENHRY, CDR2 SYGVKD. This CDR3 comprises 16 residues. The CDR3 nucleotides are TGTGCCATCAGTGAGTCGACTACCTATGGGTTAAATGAGCAGTACTTC. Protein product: CAISESTTYGLNEQYF.

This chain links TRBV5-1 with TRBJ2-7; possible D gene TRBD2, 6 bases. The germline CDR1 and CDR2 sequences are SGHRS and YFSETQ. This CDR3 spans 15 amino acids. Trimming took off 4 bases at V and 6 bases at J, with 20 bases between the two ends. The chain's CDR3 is CASSLDGAGSGEQYF. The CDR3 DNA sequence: TGCGCCAGCAGCCTCGACGGGGCGGGATCGGGCGAGCAGTACTTC.

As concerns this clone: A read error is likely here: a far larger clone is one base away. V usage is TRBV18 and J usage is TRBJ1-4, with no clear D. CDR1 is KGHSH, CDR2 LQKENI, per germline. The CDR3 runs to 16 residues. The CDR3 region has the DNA TGTGCCAGCTCACCACAACTCACGGCGACTAATGAAAAACTGCTTTTT. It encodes CASSPQLTATNEKLLF. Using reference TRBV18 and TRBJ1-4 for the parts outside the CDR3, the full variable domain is NAGVMQNPRHLVRRRGQEARLRCSPMKGHSHVYWYRQLPEEGLKFMVYLQKENIIDESGMPKERFSAEFPKEGPSILRIQQVVRGDSAAYFCASSPQLTATNEKLLFGSGTQLSVL.